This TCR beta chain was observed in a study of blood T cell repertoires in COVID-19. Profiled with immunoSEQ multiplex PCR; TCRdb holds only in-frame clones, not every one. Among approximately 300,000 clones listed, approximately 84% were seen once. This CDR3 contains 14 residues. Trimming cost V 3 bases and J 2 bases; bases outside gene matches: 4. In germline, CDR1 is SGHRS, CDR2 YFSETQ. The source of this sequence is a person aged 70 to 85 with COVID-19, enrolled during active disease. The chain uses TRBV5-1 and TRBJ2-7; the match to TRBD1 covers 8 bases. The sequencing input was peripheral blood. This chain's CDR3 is CASSYGQGTYEQYF. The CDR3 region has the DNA TGCGCCAGCAGCTACGGACAGGGCACCTACGAGCAGTACTTC.